This T cell receptor beta chain was captured in a study of cytotoxic CD8 clonotypes in ibrutinib-treated CLL. Study background: Included were about 11 relapsed/refractory and approximately 15 treatment-naive patients, of whom approximately 17 were IGHV unmutated. General observations from the study: Clonality was elevated at ibrutinib response and had returned toward baseline at progression. Treatment saw public clonotypes, which were uncommon, either contract or stay stable. Timing of sampling differed between sustained-remission and progressing patients.

Worth noting for this clone: Its antigen is unknown.

The repertoire was sequenced with immunoSEQ multiplex PCR; TCRdb's copy has only in-frame clones and lacks some. The sample has 65,000 to 80,000 clones; approximately 82% are singletons. Looked up from germline, CDR1 is MDHEN and CDR2 is SYDVKM. The V and J ends lost 4 bases and 6 bases respectively, with 9 bases between them. The CDR3 loop spans 13 amino acids. The rearrangement joins TRBV28 to TRBJ1-4, with D unresolved. This specimen consisted of PBMCs, obtained after 24 months of ibrutinib treatment. The clonotype originates from a human donor with chronic lymphocytic leukemia. As DNA, the CDR3 is TGTGCCAGCAGTTACAGTCTGGATGAAAAACTGTTTTTT. As protein: CASSYSLDEKLFF. The complete variable domain, with remaining parts taken from reference TRBV28 and TRBJ1-4, reads DVKVTQSSRYLVKRTGEKVFLECVQDMDHENMFWYRQDPGLGLRLIYFSYDVKMKEKGDIPEGYSVSREKKERFSLILESASTNQTSMYLCASSYSLDEKLFFGSGTQLSVL.